A selection of T cell receptor beta chains follows, all from one sample in a study of patients and donors after allogeneic stem cell transplantation. TCRdb independently ran MiXCR on the RT-PCR reads; one entry per CDR3 protein. The sample has about a million distinct CDR3 sequences, under 20% seen once. The sequencing input was blood, either unsorted or a sorted T cell fraction (not recorded which). The receptors here all came from a human donor who was either an allogeneic HSCT recipient or a stem cell or donor lymphocyte infusion donor (not recorded which). It is not recorded whose cells these are; they may come from a transplant donor. Both conserved end residues are part of each CDR3. A D gene is named only where the DNA matches it firmly. Expanded clones get a size class; other rows say once, few or many, or leave the size out.

TRBD2 few TRBJ2-1 TRBV9 CASSVGLAGGWGYNEQFF TGTGCCAGCAGCGTAGGACTAGCGGGAGGATGGGGCTACAATGAGCAGTTCTTC
NA NA TRBJ1-2 TRBV9 CASSVDPGATGGYTF TGTGCCAGCAGCGTAGATCCAGGGGCTACTGGGGGCTACACCTTC
NA NA TRBJ1-2 TRBV7-2 CASSLVLGNGYTF TGTGCCAGCAGCTTAGTCCTGGGCAATGGCTACACCTTC
TRBD1 NA TRBJ2-5 TRBV2 CASCRGTGRGETQYF TGTGCCAGCTGCAGAGGGACAGGGAGGGGAGAGACCCAGTACTTC
TRBD2 NA TRBJ2-3 TRBV5-1 CASSLLSMWREADTQYF TGCGCCAGCAGCTTGTTGTCGATGTGGCGGGAGGCGGATACGCAGTATTTT
TRBD2 NA TRBJ2-1 TRBV30 CAWSVPQRGGHNEQFF TGTGCCTGGAGTGTACCCCAGCGGGGAGGTCACAATGAGCAGTTCTTC
NA few TRBJ1-6 TRBV20-1 CSAREYTGSPLHF TGCAGTGCTAGAGAATATACAGGTTCACCCCTCCACTTT
TRBD2 few TRBJ2-3 TRBV5-4 CASSPLAGAIKGDTQYF TGTGCCAGCAGCCCCTTAGCGGGGGCTATAAAGGGAGATACGCAGTATTTT
TRBD2 few TRBJ2-1 TRBV6-2/TRBV6-3 CASDTSGGAVVYNEQFF TGTGCCAGCGATACTAGCGGGGGGGCCGTTGTCTACAATGAGCAGTTCTTC
TRBD2 NA TRBJ2-7 TRBV24-1 CATSDGTSVSYEQYF TGTGCCACCAGTGACGGTACTAGCGTCTCCTACGAGCAGTACTTC
NA NA TRBJ1-3 TRBV12-3/TRBV12-4 CASNSEGGAGNTIYF TGTGCCAGCAACTCAGAGGGAGGGGCTGGAAACACCATATATTTT
NA few TRBJ1-1 TRBV4-1 CASSQALGGSMNTEAFF TGCGCCAGCAGCCAAGCGCTAGGCGGGAGCATGAACACTGAAGCTTTCTTT
TRBD2 many TRBJ2-2 TRBV12-3/TRBV12-4 CASSPGGGRTGELFF TGTGCCAGCAGTCCCGGGGGGGGACGGACCGGGGAGCTGTTTTTT
NA NA TRBJ2-7 TRBV7-9 CASRSGTAAYEQYF TGTGCCAGCAGGTCCGGGACGGCAGCCTACGAGCAGTACTTC
TRBD2 NA TRBJ2-1 TRBV12-3/TRBV12-4 CASSKSGGQNEQFF TGTGCCAGCAGCAAAAGCGGGGGCCAGAATGAGCAGTTCTTC
NA NA TRBJ1-1 TRBV11-2 CASSPGGQFTEAFF TGTGCCAGCAGCCCCGGGGGGCAGTTCACTGAAGCTTTCTTT
NA few TRBJ2-7 TRBV27 CASSLTALATYEQYF TGTGCCAGCAGTTTGACAGCTCTCGCTACCTACGAGCAGTACTTC
TRBD2 NA TRBJ2-1 TRBV28 CASLRGGRAGEQFF TGTGCCAGCCTTCGTGGCGGGAGGGCAGGGGAGCAGTTCTTC
TRBD1 NA TRBJ1-1 TRBV4-3 CANSQETQGAGTEAFF TGCGCCAACAGCCAGGAAACGCAGGGGGCTGGGACTGAAGCTTTCTTT
NA NA TRBJ1-2 TRBV5-1 CASSLSWSTTEVYGYTF TGCGCCAGCAGCTTGTCATGGTCGACCACCGAGGTCTATGGCTACACCTTC
NA NA TRBJ1-1 TRBV7-2 CASSLAATSRTEAFF TGTGCCAGCAGCTTAGCGGCCACATCGCGGACTGAAGCTTTCTTT
NA NA TRBJ1-3 TRBV12-3/TRBV12-4 CASTTTGLGSGNTIYF TGTGCCAGCACCACGACAGGACTCGGCTCTGGAAACACCATATATTTT
TRBD2 few TRBJ2-5 TRBV5-5 CASSPSGGVQETQYF TGTGCCAGCAGCCCAAGCGGGGGAGTACAAGAGACCCAGTACTTC
TRBD1 NA TRBJ1-3 TRBV10-1 CASSRQGADGNTIYF TGCGCCAGCAGTCGACAGGGGGCGGACGGAAACACCATATATTTT
NA few TRBJ1-5 TRBV20-1 CSARDRSKGSNQPQHF TGCAGTGCTAGAGATCGGAGTAAGGGGAGCAATCAGCCCCAGCATTTT
NA NA TRBJ2-3 TRBV28 CASSPNWASIFLNTDTQYF TGTGCCAGCAGTCCCAACTGGGCCTCTATCTTCTTGAACACAGATACGCAGTATTTT
NA NA TRBJ2-7 TRBV21-1 CASAPRTGYDEQYF TGTGCCAGCGCTCCCCGGACAGGGTACGACGAGCAGTACTTC
TRBD2 NA TRBJ2-1 TRBV4-1 CASSLRLAGGRSRNEQFF TGCGCCAGCAGCCTCAGACTAGCGGGAGGTCGTAGTAGAAATGAGCAGTTCTTC
TRBD2 NA TRBJ2-7 TRBV11-2 CASRALAGGLFEQYF TGTGCCAGCAGGGCCCTGGCGGGGGGGCTTTTTGAGCAGTACTTC
TRBD1 NA TRBJ2-2 TRBV5-1 CASGWGDRANTGELFF TGCGCCAGCGGATGGGGGGACAGGGCGAACACCGGGGAGCTGTTTTTT
TRBD2 few TRBJ2-5 TRBV25-1 CASSGGAAETQYF TGTGCCAGCAGCGGGGGGGCGGCAGAGACCCAGTACTTC
TRBD1 few TRBJ2-7 TRBV6-1 CASSEEGQGGVDEQYF TGTGCCAGCAGTGAAGAGGGACAGGGTGGCGTCGACGAGCAGTACTTC
TRBD2 NA TRBJ2-5 TRBV12-3/TRBV12-4 CASSWLAGGPETQYF TGTGCCAGCAGTTGGCTAGCGGGAGGCCCTGAGACCCAGTACTTC
NA few TRBJ1-1 TRBV4-2 CASSVFGTSDTEAFF TGTGCCAGCAGCGTATTCGGGACATCGGACACTGAAGCTTTCTTT
TRBD2 NA TRBJ2-7 TRBV2 CASTQWAREGKEQYF TGTGCCAGCACCCAGTGGGCGCGGGAGGGCAAGGAGCAGTACTTC